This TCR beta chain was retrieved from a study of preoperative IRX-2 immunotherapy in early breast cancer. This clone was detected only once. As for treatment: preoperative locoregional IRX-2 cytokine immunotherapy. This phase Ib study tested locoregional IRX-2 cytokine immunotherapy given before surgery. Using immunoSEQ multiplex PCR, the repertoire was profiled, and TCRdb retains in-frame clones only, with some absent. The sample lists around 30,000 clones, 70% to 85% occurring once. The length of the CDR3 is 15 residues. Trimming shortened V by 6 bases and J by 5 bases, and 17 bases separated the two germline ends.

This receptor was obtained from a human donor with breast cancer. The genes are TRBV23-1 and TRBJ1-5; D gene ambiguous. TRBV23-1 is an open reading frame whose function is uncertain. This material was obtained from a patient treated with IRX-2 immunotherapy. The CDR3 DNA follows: TGCGCCAGCAGCCAAGTCCCCCAAGGCGATCAGCCCCAGCATTTT. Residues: CASSQVPQGDQPQHF.